This TCR beta chain was sequenced during a study of cytomegalovirus exposure and HLA in healthy donors. Study results and caveats: In a later analysis, the majority of CMV-associated beta chains seemingly showed HLA restriction.

CDR1 and CDR2 from the germline V gene are MDHEN and SYDVKM. This CDR3 is 14 amino acids long. Trimming took 6 bases from V and 1 from J, leaving 13 bases between them. This PCR relied on a set of 60 Vbeta primers and 13 Jbeta primers. Clones were sequenced by immunoSEQ multiplex PCR, and TCRdb holds only the in-frame ones, with some missing. This repertoire shows about 160,000 clones, 80% to 85% found once; its top ten account for around 0.91%. In regard to this clone: Antigen specificity is unknown.

Input material: PBMCs. J is TRBJ2-7 and V is TRBV28, with a tentative D call TRBD2 (6 bases). The receptor was isolated from a girl aged 2 to 10 in good health and CMV-seropositive. CDR3 nucleotides: TGTGCCAGCAGCGTCCGACTAGGGTCCTACGAGCAGTACTTC. Amino acid sequence: CASSVRLGSYEQYF.